Below are 31 T cell receptor beta chains sequenced from a single sample in a study of T cell clonotyping in hematopoietic cell transplantation. Here immunoSEQ multiplex PCR was the method, and the copy in TCRdb shows in-frame clones only, minus some. Found here are roughly 12,000 clones, around 50% of them singletons; the top ten hold approximately 11%. Sample: peripheral blood mononuclear cells. The receptors here all came from a man aged 45-65 years in good health. Some clones in this sample may be carry-over from other donors' samples.

The chain uses TRBV30 and TRBJ1-5, with D possibly being TRBD1 (6 bases). V was trimmed by 3 bases and J by 0 bases, leaving 12 bases between them. Germline V lookup: CDR1 GTSNPN, CDR2 SVGIG (reference sequence). This CDR3 has 15 amino acids. DNA of the CDR3: TGTGCCTGGAGCGTAGGACAGTATAGCAATCAGCCCCAGCATTTT. Amino acids: CAWSVGQYSNQPQHF.

The chain has TRBV5-6 and TRBJ2-5; tentative D call: TRBD2 (6 bases). V dropped 0 bases and J dropped 4 bases, with 16 bases sitting between them. The CDR3 length is 16 residues. Germline V CDR1 and CDR2: SGHDT, YYEEEE. The CDR3 region has the DNA TGTGCCAGCAGCTTGGTGGGACTCATCGGGGGAGAGACCCAGTACTTC. It translates to CASSLVGLIGGETQYF. Variable domain in full (rest from reference TRBV5-6 and TRBJ2-5): DAGVTQSPTHLIKTRGQQVTLRCSPKSGHDTVSWYQQALGQGPQFIFQYYEEEERQRGNFPDRFSGHQFPNYSSELNVNALLLGDSALYLCASSLVGLIGGETQYFGPGTRLLVL.

This chain links TRBV7-2 with TRBJ1-1, with D tentatively TRBD1 (6 bases). This CDR3 has 12 amino acids. Per germline, CDR1 SGHTA and CDR2 FQGNSA. The CDR3 spells CATSVGHSEAFF. Here the CDR3 DNA reads TGTGCGACCAGCGTGGGACACTCTGAAGCTTTCTTT.

The chain uses TRBV10-1 and TRBJ1-2; D gene ambiguous. The germline gives CDR1 WNHNN, CDR2 SYGVQD (reference sequence). Trimming removed 7 bases at V and 4 bases at J, with 4 bases between. CDR3 size: 10 residues. The CDR3 spells CASTRYGYTF. The CDR3 coding sequence is TGCGCCAGCACCCGCTATGGCTACACCTTC.

This clone was observed a few times. The chain carries TRBV30 and TRBJ2-5; D is possibly TRBD2 (6 bases). The CDR3 spans 15 residues. From germline, CDR1 is GTSNPN and CDR2 SVGIG (reference sequence). Trimming cost V 3 bases and J 4 bases, with 18 bases left between them. CDR3: CAWSGGSGVGETQYF. CDR3 bases: TGTGCCTGGAGCGGTGGGTCGGGGGTAGGAGAGACCCAGTACTTC.

This rearrangement joins TRBV6-5 to TRBJ2-7; TRBD2 matches 8 bases. After removal of 1 base from V and 0 bases from J, the junction contained 5 bases not matched to a gene. The germline gives CDR1 MNHEY, CDR2 SVGAGI. There are 16 residues in the CDR3. CDR3: CASSYFSGTVSYEQYF. The CDR3 DNA follows: TGTGCCAGCAGTTACTTTAGCGGGACGGTCTCCTACGAGCAGTACTTC.

This clone was recorded only once. This chain links TRBV5-1 with TRBJ1-2, with a possible D match to TRBD1 (5 bases). Germline CDR1 SGHRS, CDR2 YFSETQ. The length of the CDR3 is 12 residues. V lost 5 bases and J 4 bases, leaving 9 bases between the germline ends. Here the CDR3 DNA reads TGCGCCAGCAGTTCCGGGACCTATGGCTACACCTTC. As protein: CASSSGTYGYTF. The whole variable domain, remainder taken from reference TRBV5-1 and TRBJ1-2, is KAGVTQTPRYLIKTRGQQVTLSCSPISGHRSVSWYQQTPGQGLQFLFEYFSETQRNKGNFPGRFSGRQFSNSRSEMNVSTLELGDSALYLCASSSGTYGYTFGSGTRLTVV.

This chain connects TRBV20-1 to TRBJ1-2; 10 bases match TRBD1. V shed 6 bases, J shed 6 bases, and the junction held 1 base outside the gene matches. The CDR3 spans 11 residues. Germline CDR1 reads DFQATT; CDR2 reads SNEGSKA (reference sequence). The CDR3 DNA is TGCAGTGCGGGACAGGGGAATGGCTACACCTTC. This codes for CSAGQGNGYTF.

V gene TRBV14 combines with J gene TRBJ1-2; D might be TRBD1 (5 bases). The CDR3 length is 14 residues. Per germline, CDR1 SGHDN and CDR2 FVKESK. V gave up 4 bases and J gave up 4 bases, with 13 bases separating them. DNA for the CDR3: TGTGCCAGCAGCCCGGGGGGGAAGGGCTATGGCTACACCTTC. It yields the protein CASSPGGKGYGYTF.

This rearrangement joins TRBV14 to TRBJ1-1, with D unresolved. CDR1 is SGHDN and CDR2 is FVKESK in the germline V gene. V was shortened by 5 bases and J by 0 bases, with 10 bases between the two germline ends. This CDR3 is built from 14 residues. The CDR3 reads CASSSWTVNTEAFF. The CDR3 bases are TGTGCCAGCAGCTCTTGGACGGTGAACACTGAAGCTTTCTTT.

This sequence joins TRBV25-1 and TRBJ2-7; the D gene is possibly TRBD2 (6 bases). Germline-derived CDR1 and CDR2 are MGHDK and SYGVNS. The V gene lost 3 bases and the J gene lost 2 bases, with 17 bases spanning the gap. CDR3 size: 16 residues. The chain's CDR3 is CASSDGGAALPYEQYF. The CDR3 DNA reads as TGTGCCAGCAGTGATGGAGGGGCGGCTCTCCCCTACGAGCAGTACTTC.

V and J are TRBV30 and TRBJ1-5, with 10 bases aligning to TRBD1. CDR3 length: 13 residues. J gave up 6 bases and V 3 bases, and 2 bases lay outside the gene matches. Germline V gives CDR1 GTSNPN, CDR2 SVGIG (reference sequence). The CDR3 DNA reads as TGTGCCTGGAGCAGGACAGGGGGTCAGCCCCAGCATTTT. This codes for CAWSRTGGQPQHF.

This chain connects TRBV2 to TRBJ1-5; TRBD1 might be the D (6 bases). Germline CDR1 reads SNHLY; CDR2 reads FYNNEI. V shed 7 bases and J shed 2 bases, with 12 bases lying between them. This CDR3 has 14 residues. The CDR3, as DNA: TGTGCCAGCACCGAGGGGGTGGGCAATCAGCCCCAGCATTTT. Its protein is CASTEGVGNQPQHF.

The V call is TRBV30, the J call TRBJ2-5; D call uncertain. The V gene lost 8 bases and the J gene lost 2 bases, with 12 bases spanning the gap. Germline V gene data show CDR1 as GTSNPN and CDR2 as SVGIG (reference sequence). The CDR3 loop spans 12 amino acids. The CDR3 loop reads CAGRASQETQYF. The CDR3 DNA is TGTGCCGGAAGGGCGTCACAAGAGACCCAGTACTTC.

The chain combines TRBV4-2 with TRBJ2-2; no reliable D call. Trimming removed 3 bases from V and 6 bases from J, with 5 bases in between. The CDR3 runs 12 residues. From germline, CDR1 is LGHNA and CDR2 YNFKEQ. For the CDR3, the DNA is TGTGCCAGCAGCCATCTCCCCGGGGAGCTGTTTTTT. Protein sequence: CASSHLPGELFF.

This chain joins TRBV30 and TRBJ2-1, with D uncertain. V dropped 0 bases and J dropped 8 bases, with 8 bases sitting between them. Per the germline V gene, CDR1 is GTSNPN and CDR2 is SVGIG (reference sequence). CDR3 length: 12 residues. The CDR3 DNA follows: TGTGCCTGGAGTGTACGAGGCGATGAGCAGTTCTTC. Translated: CAWSVRGDEQFF.

A remark on this clone: Its ends do not fully match the called genes, so a read error is possible. CDR3 DNA: TGTGTCTGGAGTGTACGGGGGGGCGCGGGGCAGCCCCAGCATTTT. It is translated as CVWSVRGGAGQPQHF. J is TRBJ1-5 and V is TRBV30; perhaps TRBD1 as D (6 bases). Germline V lookup: CDR1 GTSNPN, CDR2 SVGIG (reference sequence). The CDR3 sequence is 15 residues long.

The V gene is TRBV5-6, the J gene TRBJ2-6; the D is unclear. Germline V gene sequence: CDR1 SGHDT, CDR2 YYEEEE. Deletions cut 6 bases from V and 0 bases from J, with 10 bases between. The CDR3 sequence is 15 residues long. CDR3 residues: CASTVGFSGANVLTF. The CDR3 DNA reads as TGTGCCAGCACCGTAGGGTTCTCTGGGGCCAACGTCCTGACTTTC.

The rearrangement joins TRBV6-6 to TRBJ2-2, with no clear D. CDR1 is MNHNY, CDR2 SVGAGI, per germline (reference sequence). Trimming stripped 6 bases from V and 3 bases from J, with 2 bases between. There are 11 residues in the CDR3. The CDR3 here is CASSDTGELFF. Here the CDR3 DNA reads TGTGCCAGCAGCGACACCGGGGAGCTGTTTTTT.

CDR3 sequence reads: CASSRETQYF. CDR3 sequence (DNA): TGTGCCAGCAGTCGAGAGACCCAGTACTTC. This sequence joins TRBV6-1 and TRBJ2-5; D ambiguous. The CDR3 has 10 residues. V was pared by 5 bases and J by 4 bases, with 2 bases between. The germline gives CDR1 MNHNS, CDR2 SASEGT.

This clone has a handful of counts. The rearrangement joins TRBV14 to TRBJ1-2; no definite D call. Deletions cut 2 bases from V and 1 base from J, with 8 bases between. CDR1 is SGHDN and CDR2 is FVKESK in the germline V gene. The CDR3 has 14 amino acids. Written as DNA, the CDR3 is TGTGCCAGCAGCCAACTGGAGGGTAACTATGGCTACACCTTC. It specifies CASSQLEGNYGYTF.

This clone showed up just a few times. The chain joins TRBV6-5 to TRBJ1-4, with a weak D call TRBD1 (5 bases). CDR1 is MNHEY and CDR2 is SVGAGI in the germline V gene. V was pared by 6 bases and J by 8 bases, with 16 bases between. The CDR3 is 14 amino acids. CDR3 sequence (DNA): TGTGCCAGCAGCACCCCAGGGTCGCACGAAAAACTGTTTTTT. Amino acids: CASSTPGSHEKLFF.

The rearrangement uses TRBV6-1 and TRBJ2-3; 12 positions match TRBD2. This CDR3 has 18 amino acids. V dropped 2 bases and J dropped 0; count of bases not matched to a gene: 6. CDR1 and CDR2 from the germline V gene are MNHNS and SASEGT. For the CDR3, the DNA is TGTGCCAGCAGTGAATATAGGACTAGCGGGACTAGCACAGATACGCAGTATTTT. Translating it yields CASSEYRTSGTSTDTQYF.

For this clone: A much larger clone differs by one base, so this may be a read error. The chain employs TRBV5-6 and TRBJ2-7; D is undetermined. Germline V gives CDR1 SGHDT, CDR2 YYEEEE. The CDR3 contains 11 residues. Between the trimmed V and J ends, which lost 0 bases and 4 bases, there was a span of 2 bases. CDR3 sequence reads: CASSLEYEQYF. DNA of the CDR3: TGTGCCAGCAGCTTGGAGTACGAGCAGTACTTC.

In DNA, the CDR3 is TGCGCCAGCAGCGCCGTAGCGGAGCGGCAGTTCTTC. It translates to CASSAVAERQFF. The chain uses TRBV5-1 and TRBJ2-1; tentatively, D is TRBD2 (6 bases). V was shortened by 4 bases and J by 12 bases, with 14 bases between the two germline ends. The CDR3 sequence is 12 residues long. CDR1 and CDR2 from the germline V gene are SGHRS and YFSETQ.

This clone came up once. The rearrangement links TRBV30 to TRBJ2-2; TRBD2 is a possible D gene (6 bases). This CDR3 comprises 15 residues. V was shortened by 4 bases and J by 5 bases, with 17 bases between the two germline ends. Germline V gives CDR1 GTSNPN, CDR2 SVGIG (reference sequence). The CDR3 spells CAWTPGSWGTGELFF. CDR3 sequence (DNA): TGTGCCTGGACGCCCGGGAGCTGGGGAACCGGGGAGCTGTTTTTT.

By sample fraction, this clone is medium-sized. The chain is built from TRBV9 and TRBJ1-3; 7 nucleotides line up with TRBD1. V was clipped by 0 bases and J by 1 base; unmatched bases: 1. This CDR3 region has 15 residues. Germline V gene sequence: CDR1 SGDLS, CDR2 YYNGEE. DNA of the CDR3: TGTGCCAGCAGCGTAGAGACAGGGTCTGGAAACACCATATATTTT. It translates to CASSVETGSGNTIYF.

About this clone itself: Other nucleotide sequences in the sample specify the same CDR3. The chain uses TRBV30 and TRBJ1-5; no reliable D call. Germline-derived CDR1 and CDR2 are GTSNPN and SVGIG (reference sequence). CDR3 length: 13 amino acids. V lost 1 base and J 2 bases, leaving 6 bases between the germline ends. CDR3 bases: TGTGCCTGGAGTGGCGGCGGCAATCAGCCCCAGCATTTT. It encodes CAWSGGGNQPQHF.

This sequence joins TRBV4-1 and TRBJ1-2, with D perhaps matching TRBD1 (5 bases). CDR1 MGHRA and CDR2 YSYEKL come from the germline V gene. V lost 0 bases to trimming and J lost 0 bases, with 14 bases between them. The CDR3 runs 17 residues. CDR3 nucleotide sequence: TGCGCCAGCAGCCAAGACCGTACCGGGGGAACTAACTATGGCTACACCTTC. This gives the protein CASSQDRTGGTNYGYTF.

The chain employs TRBV2 and TRBJ1-2; 10 bases fit TRBD1. V dropped 6 bases and J dropped 8; count of bases not matched to a gene: 3. CDR1 is SNHLY and CDR2 is FYNNEI in the germline V gene. The CDR3 is 12 amino acids. CDR3 bases: TGTGCCAGCAGCCTGGACAGGGGGGGCTACACCTTC. This translates into CASSLDRGGYTF.

This sequence joins TRBV4-3 and TRBJ1-3; D is ambiguous. Trimming removed 1 base at V and 4 bases at J, with 14 bases between. The CDR3 is 16 residues long. Germline V lookup: CDR1 LGHNA, CDR2 YSLEER. For the CDR3, the DNA is TGCGCCAGCAGCCAAGCTGGCGGAGGGAGCGGAAACACCATATATTTT. Translated, it gives CASSQAGGGSGNTIYF.